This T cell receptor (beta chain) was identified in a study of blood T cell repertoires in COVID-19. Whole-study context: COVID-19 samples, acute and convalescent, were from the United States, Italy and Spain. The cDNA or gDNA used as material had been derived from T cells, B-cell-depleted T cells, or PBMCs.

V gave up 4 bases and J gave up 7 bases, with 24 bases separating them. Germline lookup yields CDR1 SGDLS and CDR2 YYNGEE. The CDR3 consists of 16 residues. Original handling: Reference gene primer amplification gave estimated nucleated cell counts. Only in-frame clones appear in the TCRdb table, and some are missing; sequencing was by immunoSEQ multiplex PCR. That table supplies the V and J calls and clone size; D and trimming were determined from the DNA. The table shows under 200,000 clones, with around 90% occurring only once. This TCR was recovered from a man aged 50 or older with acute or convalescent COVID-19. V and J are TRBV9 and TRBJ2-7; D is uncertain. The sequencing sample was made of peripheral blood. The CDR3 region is CASSISGEATAWEQYF. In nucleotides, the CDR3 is TGTGCCAGCAGCATTAGTGGTGAGGCCACGGCTTGGGAGCAGTACTTC.